Below, one T cell receptor beta chain is given with its context. Its specificity is not known. This sample stems from a study of T cells after yellow fever vaccination. J was trimmed by 1 base and V by 2 bases; bases with no gene match: 3. Per the germline V gene, CDR1 is MNHEY and CDR2 is SVGAGI. This CDR3 is built from 16 residues. Notes on the study in general: Some clonotypes were seen in both the CD4 and the CD8 compartments. These made up a small share and likely arose from convergent recombination.

TCRdb reprocessed the 5' RACE reads with MiXCR, giving one entry per CDR3 protein. Among more than 350,000 distinct CDR3 sequences listed, roughly 10% were seen once. The material sequenced was PBMCs, taken on the day of the first yellow fever vaccination. This TCR derives from a man aged 18-30 years who received the YFV17D yellow fever vaccine. The gene calls are TRBV6-5 and TRBJ2-5; 11 bases agree with TRBD1. DNA for the CDR3: TGTGCCAGCAGTTACCCGGGGACAGGGGGCCAAGAGACCCAGTACTTC. It specifies CASSYPGTGGQETQYF.